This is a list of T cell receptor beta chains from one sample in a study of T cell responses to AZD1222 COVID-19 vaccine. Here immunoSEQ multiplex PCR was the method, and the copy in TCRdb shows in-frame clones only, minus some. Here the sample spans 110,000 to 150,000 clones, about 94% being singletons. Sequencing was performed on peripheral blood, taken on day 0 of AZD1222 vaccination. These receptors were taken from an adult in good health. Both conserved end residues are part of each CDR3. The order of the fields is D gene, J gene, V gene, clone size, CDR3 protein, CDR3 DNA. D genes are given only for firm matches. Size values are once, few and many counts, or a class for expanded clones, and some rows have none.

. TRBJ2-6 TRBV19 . CASQPFGANVLTF TGTGCCAGCCAACCATTTGGGGCCAACGTCCTGACTTTC
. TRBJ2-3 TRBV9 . CASSVGSSGSTDTQYF TGTGCCAGCAGCGTAGGGAGTAGCGGTAGCACAGATACGCAGTATTTT
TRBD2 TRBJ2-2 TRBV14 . CASTPGLAGDSAGELFF TGTGCCAGCACCCCGGGACTAGCGGGAGATTCGGCCGGGGAGCTGTTTTTT
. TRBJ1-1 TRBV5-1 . CASGVEVTEAFF TGCGCCAGCGGGGTAGAGGTCACTGAAGCTTTCTTT
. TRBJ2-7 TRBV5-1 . CASSLASRLGEQYF TGCGCCAGCAGCTTGGCCAGCCGGTTAGGCGAGCAGTACTTC
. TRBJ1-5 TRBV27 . CASSLSGGSHNQPQHF TGTGCCAGCAGTTTATCGGGGGGCTCGCACAATCAGCCCCAGCATTTT
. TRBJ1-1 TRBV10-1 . CASSLDAVNTEAFF TGCGCCAGCAGCTTAGATGCAGTGAACACTGAAGCTTTCTTT
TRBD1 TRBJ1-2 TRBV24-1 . CATSGTGTVYGYTF TGTGCCACCAGTGGGACAGGGACCGTCTATGGCTACACCTTC
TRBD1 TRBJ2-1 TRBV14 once CASSLPDRGAHNEQFF TGTGCCAGCAGTCTACCGGACAGGGGGGCCCACAATGAGCAGTTCTTC
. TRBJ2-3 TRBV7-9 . CASSFLSGSGTDTQYF TGTGCCAGCAGCTTCCTTTCGGGGTCCGGGACAGATACGCAGTATTTT
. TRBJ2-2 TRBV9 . CASSPPNTGELFF TGTGCCAGCAGCCCCCCCAACACCGGGGAGCTGTTTTTT
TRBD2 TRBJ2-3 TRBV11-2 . CASSLTASGTQYF TGTGCCAGCAGCTTAACTGCTAGCGGGACGCAGTATTTT
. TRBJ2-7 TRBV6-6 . CASRTGYEQYF TGTGCCAGCAGGACAGGATACGAGCAGTACTTC
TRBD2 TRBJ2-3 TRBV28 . CASSLRTGGVTDTQYF TGTGCCAGCAGTTTGCGTACGGGAGGAGTCACAGATACGCAGTATTTT
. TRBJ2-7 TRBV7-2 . CASSPQQGGYEQYF TGTGCCAGCAGCCCTCAACAGGGAGGCTACGAGCAGTACTTC
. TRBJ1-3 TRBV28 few CASSLGGRSGNTIYF TGTGCCAGCAGCTTGGGGGGGCGATCCGGAAACACCATATATTTT
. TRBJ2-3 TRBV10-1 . CASSESAVTDTQYF TGCGCCAGCAGTGAGTCCGCAGTTACAGATACGCAGTATTTT
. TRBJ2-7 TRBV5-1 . CASSSDSSYEQYF TGCGCCAGCAGCTCGGACAGCTCCTACGAGCAGTACTTC
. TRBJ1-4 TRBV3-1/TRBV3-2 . CASSSMGGSKKLFF TGTGCCAGCAGCTCAATGGGAGGATCGAAAAAACTGTTTTTT
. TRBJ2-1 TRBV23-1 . CASGPYNEQFF TGCGCCAGCGGGCCTTACAATGAGCAGTTCTTC
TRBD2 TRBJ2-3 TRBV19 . CASSIGLAADTQYF TGTGCCAGTAGTATAGGACTAGCCGCAGATACGCAGTATTTT
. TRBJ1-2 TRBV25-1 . CASSEWNRGKDGYTF TGTGCCAGCAGTGAATGGAACCGGGGTAAGGATGGCTACACCTTC
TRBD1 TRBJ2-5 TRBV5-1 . CASSLDRVETQYF TGCGCCAGCAGCCTCGACAGGGTTGAGACCCAGTACTTC
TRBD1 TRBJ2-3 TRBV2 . CASSHDRGADTQYF TGTGCCAGCAGTCACGACAGGGGCGCAGATACGCAGTATTTT
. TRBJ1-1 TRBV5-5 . CASSLGAVRTEAFF TGTGCCAGCAGCTTGGGGGCGGTTAGGACTGAAGCTTTCTTT
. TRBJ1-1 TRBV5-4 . CASSLAGKNTEAFF TGTGCCAGCAGCTTGGCGGGAAAAAACACTGAAGCTTTCTTT
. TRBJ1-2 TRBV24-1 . CATSDPGQFGGYTF TGTGCCACCAGTGACCCCGGACAATTCGGTGGCTACACCTTC
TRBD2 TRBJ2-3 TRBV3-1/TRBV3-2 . CASSQVGVAGGPDTQYF TGTGCCAGCAGCCAAGTCGGGGTGGCGGGAGGGCCGGATACGCAGTATTTT
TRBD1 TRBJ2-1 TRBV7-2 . CASSLWPQGAINNEQFF TGTGCCAGCAGCTTATGGCCTCAGGGGGCGATTAACAATGAGCAGTTCTTC
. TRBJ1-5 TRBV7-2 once CASSLEGRGSNQPQHF TGTGCCAGCAGCTTAGAAGGCAGGGGAAGCAATCAGCCCCAGCATTTT
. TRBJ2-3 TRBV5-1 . CASSLTGHSTDTQYF TGCGCCAGCAGCTTGACGGGACACTCCACAGATACGCAGTATTTT
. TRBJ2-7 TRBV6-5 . CASSIGREQYF TGTGCCAGCAGCATCGGACGGGAGCAGTACTTC
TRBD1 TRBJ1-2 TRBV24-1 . CATFGQGFGYTF TGTGCCACCTTTGGACAGGGGTTTGGCTACACCTTC
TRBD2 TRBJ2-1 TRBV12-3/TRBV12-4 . CASSPLATQQQFF TGTGCCAGCAGCCCACTAGCGACTCAGCAGCAGTTCTTC
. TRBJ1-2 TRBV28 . CASILDRDLTF TGTGCCAGCATTCTTGACCGGGACCTCACCTTC
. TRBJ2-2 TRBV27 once CASSPLAANTGELFF TGTGCCAGCAGTCCATTAGCGGCGAACACCGGGGAGCTGTTTTTT
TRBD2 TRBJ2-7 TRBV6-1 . CASSAAGGSYEQYF TGTGCCAGCAGTGCAGCGGGAGGCTCCTACGAGCAGTACTTC
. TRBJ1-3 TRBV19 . CASSPRGPSSGNTIYF TGTGCCAGTAGCCCTCGGGGCCCTAGCTCTGGAAACACCATATATTTT
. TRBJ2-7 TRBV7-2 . CASSWPGRRYEQYF TGTGCCAGCAGCTGGCCGGGACGGAGATACGAGCAGTACTTC
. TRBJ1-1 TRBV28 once CASTPGPREAFF TGTGCCAGCACCCCCGGGCCACGGGAAGCTTTCTTT
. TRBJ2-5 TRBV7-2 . CASSLGPGVNQETQYF TGTGCCAGCAGCTTAGGTCCAGGTGTAAACCAAGAGACCCAGTACTTC
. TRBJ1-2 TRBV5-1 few CASSLGVTYGYTF TGCGCCAGCAGCTTGGGCGTAACCTATGGCTACACCTTC
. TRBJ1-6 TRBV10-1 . CASPTKSGTVNSPLHF TGCGCCAGCCCAACAAAATCCGGGACTGTAAATTCACCCCTCCACTTT
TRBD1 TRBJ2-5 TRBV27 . CASSLGTGGVETQYF TGTGCCAGCAGTTTGGGGACAGGTGGGGTCGAGACCCAGTACTTC
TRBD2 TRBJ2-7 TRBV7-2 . CASSQRTSGLSMNEQYF TGTGCCAGCAGCCAGCGGACTAGCGGGCTGTCGATGAACGAGCAGTACTTC
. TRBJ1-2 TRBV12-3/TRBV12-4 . CASSLANMGNNTF TGTGCCAGCAGTTTAGCTAATATGGGTAACAACACCTTC
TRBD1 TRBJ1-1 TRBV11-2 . CASSLGWGGQMNTEAFF TGTGCCAGCAGCTTAGGATGGGGGGGACAGATGAACACTGAAGCTTTCTTT
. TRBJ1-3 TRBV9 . CASSAAGTIYF TGTGCCAGCAGCGCGGCGGGCACCATATATTTT